This T cell receptor (beta chain) was recovered during a study of T-cell memory formation after mild COVID-19. The authors produced TCR alpha and TCR beta cDNA libraries with sample barcodes and UMIs by 5'RACE using constant-segment primers. TCRdb reprocessed the 5' RACE reads with MiXCR, giving one entry per CDR3 protein. The repertoire holds 130,000 to 150,000 distinct CDR3 sequences, with 15% to 20% as singletons. V lost 5 bases to trimming and J lost 2 bases; unmatched junction nucleotides: 8. The CDR3 covers 16 residues. Germline V gene data show CDR1 as MNHEY and CDR2 as SMNVEV (reference sequence). Study findings and constraints: Pre-infection memory held some responding clones, suggesting pre-existing cross-reactive T cells responded. Largely, contracting CD4+ clones fell within CM and EM, and contracting CD8+ clones within EMRA. There was no confirmation that second-wave clones peaking on day 37 were SARS-CoV-2 specific.

This clonotype was observed a handful of times. Its antigen is not identified. Sequencing used PBMCs or a T cell subset sorted from them (not recorded which). V and J are TRBV27 and TRBJ2-1, with TRBD2 matching over 8 bases. The source is an adult woman who had mild COVID-19 (a few samples of this study predate the infection). Cell type and time point are not known. The chain's CDR3 is CASSPPRAGAYNEQFF. The CDR3 nucleotides read TGTGCCAGCAGTCCTCCTCGAGCGGGGGCCTACAATGAGCAGTTCTTC.